What follows are 27 T cell receptor beta chains derived from one specimen sequenced in a study of shared clonotypes between healthy human individuals. TCRdb keeps only in-frame clones here, not all; method: immunoSEQ multiplex PCR. The sample lists more than 2,000,000 clones; approximately 93% were seen once. Sequencing used naive CD4+ T cells from PBMCs. As to subset: CD45RA+ positively selected. The source is a man in his late teens or twenties in good health. Some clones in this sample may be carry-over from other donors' samples.

The chain couples TRBV11-3 to TRBJ2-7; TRBD1 might be the D (7 bases). Trimming took 3 bases from V and 9 from J, leaving 18 bases between them. CDR1 is SGHNT and CDR2 is YENEEA in the germline V gene. The CDR3 contains 14 residues. This CDR3 is CASSFEGAAGRQYF. CDR3 coding DNA: TGTGCCAGCAGCTTCGAGGGGGCTGCCGGGAGGCAGTACTTC.

The chain links TRBV15 to TRBJ2-7; 7 bases are shared with TRBD1. In germline, CDR1 is LNHNV, CDR2 YYDKDF (reference sequence). The V segment lost 0 bases and the J segment 2 bases; nucleotides outside the gene matches: 10. The CDR3 spans 17 residues. Here the CDR3 reads CATSRDRGRQATYEQYF. CDR3 DNA: TGTGCCACCAGCAGAGACAGGGGGAGACAGGCAACCTACGAGCAGTACTTC.

The chain has TRBV15 and TRBJ1-1; D remains ambiguous. Trimming took 5 bases from V and 4 from J, leaving 11 bases between them. CDR3 length: 13 amino acids. The germline V gene encodes CDR1 LNHNV and CDR2 YYDKDF (reference sequence). CDR3 residues: CATSRLFVTEAFF. CDR3 nucleotide sequence: TGTGCCACCAGCCGCCTTTTTGTCACTGAAGCTTTCTTT.

J is TRBJ2-2 and V is TRBV6-5; TRBD2 matches 7 bases. CDR1 and CDR2 (germline): MNHEY, SVGAGI. This CDR3 comprises 15 residues. After removal of 0 bases from V and 5 bases from J, the junction contained 3 bases not matched to a gene. CDR3 protein: CASSYSGGPTGELFF. In DNA form, the CDR3 reads TGTGCCAGCAGTTACTCGGGAGGGCCGACCGGGGAGCTGTTTTTT.

The chain couples TRBV28 to TRBJ2-1, with 7 positions matching TRBD1. J was trimmed by 12 bases and V by 5 bases; bases with no gene match: 10. CDR1 and CDR2 (germline): MDHEN, SYDVKM. This CDR3 has 13 amino acids. For the CDR3, the DNA is TGTGCCAGCAGTATAAACGACAGGGTAGTGCAGTTCTTC. Amino acids: CASSINDRVVQFF.

The chain recombines TRBV7-9 with TRBJ1-5; maybe TRBD1 (5 bases). In germline, CDR1 is SEHNR, CDR2 FQNEAQ (reference sequence). With 5 bases removed from V and 8 bases from J, the gap between germline ends came to 28 bases. The CDR3 consists of 18 residues. DNA for the CDR3: TGTGCCAGCAGCGCGGGGACGGCCGGACCTACAGAAAGCGAGCCCCAGCATTTT. As protein: CASSAGTAGPTESEPQHF. The entire variable domain, with the rest obtained from reference TRBV7-9 and TRBJ1-5, is as follows: DTGVSQNPRHKITKRGQNVTFRCDPISEHNRLYWYRQTLGQGPEFLTYFQNEAQLEKSRLLSDRFSAERPKGSFSTLEIQRTEQGDSAMYLCASSAGTAGPTESEPQHFGDGTRLSIL.

The chain links TRBV28 to TRBJ2-2; 7 positions match TRBD1. Unmatched junction bases numbered 5, after V lost 2 bases and J lost 8 bases. CDR3 length: 14 residues. In germline, CDR1 is MDHEN, CDR2 SYDVKM. CDR3 amino acids: CASSLRTGAGELFF. The CDR3 DNA follows: TGTGCCAGCAGTTTACGGACAGGTGCGGGGGAGCTGTTTTTT.

This CDR3 is CASSQAGTEKETQYF. The CDR3 nucleotides read TGTGCCAGCAGCCAGGCCGGGACAGAAAAAGAGACCCAGTACTTC. The V call is TRBV4-2, the J call TRBJ2-5; 7 positions agree with TRBD1. Germline lookup yields CDR1 LGHNA and CDR2 YNFKEQ. CDR3 length: 15 amino acids. V was clipped by 3 bases and J by 3 bases; unmatched bases: 7.

The chain joins TRBV5-1 to TRBJ1-2, with D possibly matching TRBD1 (5 bases). The V gene lost 2 bases and the J gene lost 2 bases, with 7 bases spanning the gap. Looked up from germline, CDR1 is SGHRS and CDR2 is YFSETQ. This CDR3 spans 13 amino acids. The CDR3 DNA sequence: TGCGCCAGCAGCTTTAACAGGAACTATGGCTACACCTTC. Encoded protein: CASSFNRNYGYTF.

This clone was seen just once. J is TRBJ2-7 and V is TRBV5-1, with D possibly matching TRBD1 (6 bases). The V gene's germline CDR1 is SGHRS and CDR2 YFSETQ. Trimming took 0 bases from V and 2 from J, leaving 21 bases between them. This CDR3 is 18 amino acids long. CDR3 amino acids: CASSLAPVGQGPPYEQYF. CDR3 nucleotides: TGCGCCAGCAGCTTGGCCCCCGTTGGGCAGGGGCCCCCCTACGAGCAGTACTTC.

The chain has TRBV19 and TRBJ2-5; 14 nucleotides agree with TRBD2. The CDR3 spans 16 residues. V lost 2 bases to trimming and J lost 5 bases; unmatched junction nucleotides: 4. Germline CDR1 reads LNHDA; CDR2 reads SQIVND (reference sequence). The CDR3 DNA follows: TGTGCCAGTAGTATAAGGGGGACTAGCGGGAGTGAGACCCAGTACTTC. As protein: CASSIRGTSGSETQYF.

The chain combines TRBV15 with TRBJ2-7, with 7 positions matching TRBD1. Germline trimming cut 4 bases from V and 2 bases from J; bases unmatched to any gene: 11. CDR1 and CDR2 (germline): LNHNV, YYDKDF (reference sequence). This CDR3 spans 16 amino acids. This CDR3 reads CATSNNPPQGAYEQYF. The CDR3 DNA is TGTGCCACCAGCAATAATCCCCCCCAGGGGGCCTACGAGCAGTACTTC.

The chain has TRBV2 and TRBJ1-4, with D uncertain. V lost 7 bases to trimming and J lost 3 bases, with 15 bases between them. The V gene's germline CDR1 is SNHLY and CDR2 FYNNEI. There are 15 residues in the CDR3. The CDR3 region is CASTGGKTANEKLFF. The DNA of the CDR3 is TGTGCCAGCACCGGAGGGAAAACGGCTAATGAAAAACTGTTTTTT.

The genes are TRBV7-9 and TRBJ1-3; D is undetermined. Trimming took 5 bases from V and 2 from J, leaving 13 bases between them. Per the germline V gene, CDR1 is SEHNR and CDR2 is FQNEAQ (reference sequence). The CDR3 consists of 15 residues. This CDR3 is CASSSKRSAGNTIYF. The CDR3, as DNA: TGTGCCAGCAGCAGTAAGCGGTCGGCTGGAAACACCATATATTTT.

The J gene is TRBJ1-1, the V gene TRBV7-9; no reliable D call. V lost 5 bases to trimming and J lost 8 bases, with 12 bases between them. The CDR3 runs 12 residues. CDR1 is SEHNR and CDR2 is FQNEAQ in the germline V gene (reference sequence). The CDR3 DNA reads as TGTGCCAGCAGCCCCTCCGGGCCCGAAGCTTTCTTT. As protein: CASSPSGPEAFF.

J is TRBJ1-6 and V is TRBV2; D perhaps matches TRBD1 (5 bases). V was pared by 7 bases and J by 14 bases, with 21 bases between. Germline CDR1 SNHLY, CDR2 FYNNEI. The CDR3 length is 14 residues. Here the CDR3 reads CASNSLSRGEALHF. CDR3 nucleotide sequence: TGTGCCAGCAATTCATTATCGAGAGGGGAAGCCCTCCACTTT.

V gene TRBV9 combines with J gene TRBJ2-3; D might be TRBD2 (5 bases). V lost 4 bases and J 3 bases, leaving 12 bases between the germline ends. Germline V CDR1 and CDR2: SGDLS, YYNGEE. The CDR3 consists of 14 residues. Here the CDR3 reads CASSIRPGTDTQYF. Written as DNA, the CDR3 is TGTGCCAGCAGCATACGACCGGGAACAGATACGCAGTATTTT. Full variable domain (missing parts from reference TRBV9 and TRBJ2-3): DSGVTQTPKHLITATGQRVTLRCSPRSGDLSVYWYQQSLDQGLQFLIQYYNGEERAKGNILERFSAQQFPDLHSELNLSSLELGDSALYFCASSIRPGTDTQYFGPGTRLTVL.

This clone was counted once. This chain links TRBV7-9 with TRBJ2-2; 9 positions agree with TRBD1. The length of the CDR3 is 15 residues. V lost 7 bases, J lost 4 bases, and 7 bases stayed unmatched. Germline CDR1 reads SEHNR; CDR2 reads FQNEAQ (reference sequence). The CDR3 DNA follows: TGTGCCAGCACCACCGGGACAGGGCCCACCGGGGAGCTGTTTTTT. It yields the protein CASTTGTGPTGELFF.

The chain is built from TRBV7-2 and TRBJ1-2; D is uncertain. Germline V gene data show CDR1 as SGHTA and CDR2 as FQGNSA. The CDR3 runs 12 residues. V was cut by 6 bases and J by 8 bases, with 13 bases left in between. In DNA form, the CDR3 reads TGTGCCAGCAGTACCTTGGGCAGCGGCTACACCTTC. As protein: CASSTLGSGYTF.

This chain connects TRBV14 to TRBJ2-1; 11 nucleotides line up with TRBD2. Germline V CDR1 and CDR2: SGHDN, FVKESK. Trimming at V came to 4 bases and at J to 6 bases, leaving 11 bases not matched to a gene. The CDR3 is made up of 17 amino acids. CDR3 DNA sequence: TGTGCCAGCAGCCCCCGGCTAGGACTAGCGGGCTCCAATGAGCAGTTCTTC. It codes for CASSPRLGLAGSNEQFF.

The J gene is TRBJ2-2, the V gene TRBV5-1; D is undetermined. With 4 bases removed from V and 5 bases from J, the gap between germline ends came to 12 bases. Germline V lookup: CDR1 SGHRS, CDR2 YFSETQ. The CDR3 consists of 14 residues. CDR3 bases: TGCGCCAGCAGCCCGGGTCTTCAAACCGGGGAGCTGTTTTTT. This sequence encodes CASSPGLQTGELFF.

This rearrangement joins TRBV5-1 to TRBJ1-2, with D tentatively TRBD1 (5 bases). This CDR3 spans 14 amino acids. The V gene lost 0 bases and the J gene lost 8 bases, with 14 bases spanning the gap. The germline CDR1 and CDR2 sequences are SGHRS and YFSETQ. The CDR3 here is CASSLVAGGDGYTF. The DNA for the CDR3 is TGCGCCAGCAGCTTGGTAGCAGGAGGGGACGGCTACACCTTC.

The rearrangement links TRBV28 to TRBJ1-2, with 7 bases lining up with TRBD1. V dropped 2 bases and J dropped 5; count of bases not matched to a gene: 11. The CDR3 runs to 16 residues. CDR1 and CDR2 (germline): MDHEN, SYDVKM. CDR3 protein: CASSLIRASGGYGYTF. DNA for the CDR3: TGTGCCAGCAGTTTAATAAGGGCCTCAGGGGGGTATGGCTACACCTTC.

The genes are TRBV29-1 and TRBJ1-1; 7 nucleotides align to TRBD1. Per the germline V gene, CDR1 is SQVTM and CDR2 is ANQGSEA. V lost 2 bases and J lost 5; bases outside the gene matches: 5. The CDR3 has 13 residues. The CDR3 bases are TGCAGCGTTGAAAGGGGGCCGAAGACTGAAGCTTTCTTT. This encodes CSVERGPKTEAFF.

This clone has only one observation. The rearrangement joins TRBV9 to TRBJ2-1; 10 bases fit TRBD2. In germline, CDR1 is SGDLS, CDR2 YYNGEE. This CDR3 contains 16 residues. V shed 4 bases, J shed 2 bases, and the junction held 6 bases outside the gene matches. CDR3 sequence reads: CASSLNSGRAYNEQFF. In DNA, the CDR3 is TGTGCCAGCAGCCTCAACAGCGGGAGGGCCTACAATGAGCAGTTCTTC.

This clone has just one count. The chain has TRBV25-1 and TRBJ1-4; D remains unclear. CDR3 size: 12 residues. Per germline, CDR1 MGHDK and CDR2 SYGVNS. V was clipped by 2 bases and J by 8 bases, with 6 bases between them. CDR3 sequence: CASSEAMEKLFF. The CDR3 DNA sequence: TGTGCCAGCAGTGAAGCGATGGAAAAACTGTTTTTT.

The rearrangement uses TRBV19 and TRBJ2-3; D possibly corresponds to TRBD1 (5 bases). Germline V gives CDR1 LNHDA, CDR2 SQIVND (reference sequence). CDR3 length equals 16 residues. V lost 5 bases to trimming and J lost 0 bases, with 15 bases between them. CDR3 coding DNA: TGTGCCAGTAGTCCTCGGTGGGGCAAAAGCACAGATACGCAGTATTTT. Its protein product is CASSPRWGKSTDTQYF.